These 4 T cell receptor beta chains were sequenced from one sample in a study of T cells in narcolepsy. Here immunoSEQ multiplex PCR was the method, and the copy in TCRdb shows in-frame clones only, minus some. This sample has just over 20,000 clones, with 92% found just once. Sequencing was carried out using CD45RA- memory CD4+ T cells from PBMCs. All receptors derive from a human donor with narcolepsy.

CDR3 sequence: CASGGGTSGFNEQFF. The CDR3 DNA follows: TGTGCCAGCGGGGGGGGGACTAGCGGTTTCAATGAGCAGTTCTTC. The genes are TRBV2 and TRBJ2-1, with 11 bases lining up with TRBD2. J lost 6 bases, V lost 8 bases, and 9 bases had no gene match. CDR1 SNHLY and CDR2 FYNNEI come from the germline V gene. CDR3 length equals 15 residues.

This clone was seen just once. V usage is TRBV7-9 and J usage is TRBJ2-5; D gene unclear. The germline V gene encodes CDR1 SEHNR and CDR2 FQNEAQ (reference sequence). The CDR3 contains 12 residues. V lost 1 base and J lost 4, with 4 bases in between. For the CDR3, the DNA is TGTGCCAGCAGCTTAGTGGGAGAGACCCAGTACTTC. Its protein product is CASSLVGETQYF. The full variable domain, its missing parts supplied by reference TRBV7-9 and TRBJ2-5, is DTGVSQNPRHKITKRGQNVTFRCDPISEHNRLYWYRQTLGQGPEFLTYFQNEAQLEKSRLLSDRFSAERPKGSFSTLEIQRTEQGDSAMYLCASSLVGETQYFGPGTRLLVL.

The V call is TRBV7-2, the J call TRBJ2-7, with D perhaps matching TRBD2 (6 bases). Trimming took 6 bases from V and 0 from J, leaving 15 bases between them. Germline lookup yields CDR1 SGHTA and CDR2 FQGNSA. This CDR3 comprises 15 residues. CDR3 in amino acids: CASRLEAGSSYEQYF. In nucleotides, the CDR3 is TGTGCCAGCAGACTAGAAGCGGGCAGCTCCTACGAGCAGTACTTC. The entire variable domain, with the rest obtained from reference TRBV7-2 and TRBJ2-7, is as follows: GAGVSQSPSNKVTEKGKDVELRCDPISGHTALYWYRQSLGQGLEFLIYFQGNSAPDKSGLPSDRFSAERTGGSVSTLTIQRTQQEDSAVYLCASRLEAGSSYEQYFGPGTRLTVT.

The chain joins TRBV2 to TRBJ2-1, with 12 positions matching TRBD2. From germline, CDR1 is SNHLY and CDR2 FYNNEI. The CDR3 sequence is 13 residues long. V lost 11 bases to trimming and J lost 5 bases; unmatched junction nucleotides: 4. The DNA for the CDR3 is TGTGCCGGAGGACTAGCGGGAAACAATGAGCAGTTCTTC. Encoded protein: CAGGLAGNNEQFF.